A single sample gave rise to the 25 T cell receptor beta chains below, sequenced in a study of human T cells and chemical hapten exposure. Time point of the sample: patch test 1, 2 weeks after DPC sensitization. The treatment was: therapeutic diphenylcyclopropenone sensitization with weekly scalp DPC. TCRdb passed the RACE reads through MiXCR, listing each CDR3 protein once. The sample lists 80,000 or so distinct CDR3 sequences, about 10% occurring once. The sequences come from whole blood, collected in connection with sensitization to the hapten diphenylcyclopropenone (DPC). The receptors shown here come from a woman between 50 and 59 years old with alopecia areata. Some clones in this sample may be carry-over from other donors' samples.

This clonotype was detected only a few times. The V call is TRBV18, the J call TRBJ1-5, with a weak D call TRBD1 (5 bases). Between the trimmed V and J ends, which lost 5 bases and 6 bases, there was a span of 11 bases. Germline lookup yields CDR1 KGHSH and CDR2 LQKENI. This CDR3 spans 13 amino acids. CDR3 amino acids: CASSIQEGQPQHF. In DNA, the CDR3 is TGTGCCAGCTCAATACAGGAGGGTCAGCCCCAGCATTTT. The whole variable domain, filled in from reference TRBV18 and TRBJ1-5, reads NAGVMQNPRHLVRRRGQEARLRCSPMKGHSHVYWYRQLPEEGLKFMVYLQKENIIDESGMPKERFSAEFPKEGPSILRIQQVVRGDSAAYFCASSIQEGQPQHFGDGTRLSIL.

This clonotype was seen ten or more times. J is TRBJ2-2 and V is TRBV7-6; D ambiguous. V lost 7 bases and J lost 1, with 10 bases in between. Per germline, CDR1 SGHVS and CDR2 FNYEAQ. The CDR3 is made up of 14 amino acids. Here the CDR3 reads CASMGFRNTGELFF. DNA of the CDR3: TGTGCCAGCATGGGTTTCAGGAACACCGGGGAGCTGTTTTTT.

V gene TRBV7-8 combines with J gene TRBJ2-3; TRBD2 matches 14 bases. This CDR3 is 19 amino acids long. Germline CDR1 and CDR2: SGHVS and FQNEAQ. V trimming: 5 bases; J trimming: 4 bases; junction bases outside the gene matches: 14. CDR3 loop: CASSPGLAGAPGPADTQYF. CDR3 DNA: TGTGCCAGCAGCCCGGGACTAGCGGGAGCGCCGGGTCCCGCAGATACGCAGTATTTT. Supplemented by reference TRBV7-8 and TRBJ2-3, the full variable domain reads GAGVSQSPRYKVAKRGQDVALRCDPISGHVSLFWYQQALGQGPEFLTYFQNEAQLDKSGLPSDRFFAERPEGSVSTLKIQRTQQEDSAVYLCASSPGLAGAPGPADTQYFGPGTRLTVL.

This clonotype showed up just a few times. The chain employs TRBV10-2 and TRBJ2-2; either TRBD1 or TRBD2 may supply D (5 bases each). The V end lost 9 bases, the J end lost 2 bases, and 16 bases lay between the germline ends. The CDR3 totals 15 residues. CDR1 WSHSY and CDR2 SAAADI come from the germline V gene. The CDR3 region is CASRGGPRNTGELFF. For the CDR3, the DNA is TGCGCCAGTCGGGGCGGGCCCCGTAACACCGGGGAGCTGTTTTTT.

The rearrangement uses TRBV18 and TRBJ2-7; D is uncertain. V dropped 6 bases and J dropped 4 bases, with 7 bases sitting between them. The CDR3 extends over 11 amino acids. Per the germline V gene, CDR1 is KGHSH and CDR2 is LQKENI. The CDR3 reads CASSQKYEQYF. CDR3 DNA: TGTGCCAGCTCCCAGAAGTACGAGCAGTACTTC.

The CDR3 is CASSLELAGTNEQFF. Here the CDR3 DNA reads TGTGCCAGCAGCTTAGAACTAGCGGGGACCAATGAGCAGTTCTTC. The chain carries TRBV7-2 and TRBJ2-1; 10 nucleotides align to TRBD2. V trimming: 1 base; J trimming: 6 bases; junction bases outside the gene matches: 3. The CDR3 spans 15 residues. The germline V gene has CDR1 SGHTA and CDR2 FQGNSA.

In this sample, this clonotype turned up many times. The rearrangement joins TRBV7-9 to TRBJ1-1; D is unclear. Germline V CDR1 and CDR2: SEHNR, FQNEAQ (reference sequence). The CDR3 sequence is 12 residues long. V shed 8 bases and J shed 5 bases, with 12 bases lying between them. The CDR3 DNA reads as TGTGCCAGCCGCCAACCGGGGACTGAAGCTTTCTTT. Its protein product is CASRQPGTEAFF.

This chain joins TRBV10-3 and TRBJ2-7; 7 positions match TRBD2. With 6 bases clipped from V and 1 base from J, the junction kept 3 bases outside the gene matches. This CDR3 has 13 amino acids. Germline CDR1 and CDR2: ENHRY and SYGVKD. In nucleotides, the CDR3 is TGTGCCATCAGGGGGGGAGGGTCCTACGAGCAGTACTTC. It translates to CAIRGGGSYEQYF.

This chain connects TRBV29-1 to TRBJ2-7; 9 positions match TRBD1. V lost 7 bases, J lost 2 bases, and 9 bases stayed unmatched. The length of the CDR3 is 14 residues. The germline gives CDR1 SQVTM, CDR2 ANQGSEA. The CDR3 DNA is TGCAGCGCCCTAACGGGGACAGGGACCTACGAGCAGTACTTC. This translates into CSALTGTGTYEQYF.

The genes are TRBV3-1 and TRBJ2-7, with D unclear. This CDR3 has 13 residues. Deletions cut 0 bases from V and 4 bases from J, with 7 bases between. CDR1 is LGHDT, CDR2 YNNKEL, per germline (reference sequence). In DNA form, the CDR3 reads TGTGCCAGCAGCCAAGACGGGCGGTACGAGCAGTACTTC. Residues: CASSQDGRYEQYF.

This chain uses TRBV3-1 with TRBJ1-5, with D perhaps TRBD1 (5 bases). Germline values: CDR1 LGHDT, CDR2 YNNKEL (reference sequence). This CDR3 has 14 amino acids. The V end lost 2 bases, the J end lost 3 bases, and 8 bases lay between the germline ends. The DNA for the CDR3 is TGTGCCAGCAGCCAACAGGGCTCCAATCAGCCCCAGCATTTT. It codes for CASSQQGSNQPQHF.

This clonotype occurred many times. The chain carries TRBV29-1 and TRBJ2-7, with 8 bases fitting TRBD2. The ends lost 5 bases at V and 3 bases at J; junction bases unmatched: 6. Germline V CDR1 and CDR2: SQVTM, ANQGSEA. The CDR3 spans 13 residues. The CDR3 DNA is TGCAGCGTTTTTACTAGCGGCAACTACGAGCAGTACTTC. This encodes CSVFTSGNYEQYF.

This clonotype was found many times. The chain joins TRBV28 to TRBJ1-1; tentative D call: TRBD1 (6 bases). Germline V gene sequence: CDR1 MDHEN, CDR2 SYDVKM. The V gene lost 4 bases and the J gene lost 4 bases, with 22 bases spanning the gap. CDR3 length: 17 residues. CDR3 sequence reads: CASSSHRDTSQGTEAFF. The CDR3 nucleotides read TGTGCCAGCAGTTCCCACCGGGACACGTCTCAAGGCACTGAAGCTTTCTTT.

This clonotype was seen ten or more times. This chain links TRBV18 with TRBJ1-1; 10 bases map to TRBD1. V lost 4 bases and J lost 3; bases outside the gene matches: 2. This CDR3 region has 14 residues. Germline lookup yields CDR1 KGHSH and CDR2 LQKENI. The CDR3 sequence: CASSRTGGDTEAFF. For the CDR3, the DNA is TGTGCCAGCTCACGGACAGGGGGAGACACTGAAGCTTTCTTT.

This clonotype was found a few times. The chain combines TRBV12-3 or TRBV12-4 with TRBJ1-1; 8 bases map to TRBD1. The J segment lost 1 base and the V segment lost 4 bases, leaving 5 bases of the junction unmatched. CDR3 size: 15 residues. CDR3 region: CASSYADRENTEAFF. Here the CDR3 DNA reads TGTGCCAGCAGTTACGCGGACAGGGAGAACACTGAAGCTTTCTTT.

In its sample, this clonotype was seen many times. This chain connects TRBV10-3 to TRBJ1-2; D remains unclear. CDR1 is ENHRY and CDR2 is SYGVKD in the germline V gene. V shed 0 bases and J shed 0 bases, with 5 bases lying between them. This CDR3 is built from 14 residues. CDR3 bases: TGTGCCATCAGTGAGTCCGGGTCTAACTATGGCTACACCTTC. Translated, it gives CAISESGSNYGYTF.

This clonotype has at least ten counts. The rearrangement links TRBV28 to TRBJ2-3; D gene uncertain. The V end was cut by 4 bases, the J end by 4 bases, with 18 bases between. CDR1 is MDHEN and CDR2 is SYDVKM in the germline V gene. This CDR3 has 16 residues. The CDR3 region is CASSSSTPQTSDTQYF. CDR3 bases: TGTGCCAGCAGTTCCTCGACCCCCCAGACTTCAGATACGCAGTATTTT.

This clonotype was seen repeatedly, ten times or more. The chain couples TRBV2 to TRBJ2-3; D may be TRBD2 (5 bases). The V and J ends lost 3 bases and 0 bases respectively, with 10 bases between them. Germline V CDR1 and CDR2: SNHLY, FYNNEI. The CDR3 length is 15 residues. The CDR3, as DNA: TGTGCCAGCAGTGATGTGCGGACTAGCACAGATACGCAGTATTTT. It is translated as CASSDVRTSTDTQYF.

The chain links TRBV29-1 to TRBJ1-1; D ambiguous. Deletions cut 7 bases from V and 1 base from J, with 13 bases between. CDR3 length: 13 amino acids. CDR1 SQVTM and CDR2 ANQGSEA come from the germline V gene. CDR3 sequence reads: CSALRDTNTEAFF. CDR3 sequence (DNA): TGCAGCGCGCTCCGAGACACGAACACTGAAGCTTTCTTT.

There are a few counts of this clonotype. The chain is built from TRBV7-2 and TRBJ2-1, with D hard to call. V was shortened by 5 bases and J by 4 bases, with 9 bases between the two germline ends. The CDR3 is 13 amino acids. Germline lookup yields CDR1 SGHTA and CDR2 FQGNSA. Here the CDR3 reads CASSPFSYNEQFF. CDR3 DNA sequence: TGTGCCAGCAGCCCCTTCAGTTACAATGAGCAGTTCTTC.

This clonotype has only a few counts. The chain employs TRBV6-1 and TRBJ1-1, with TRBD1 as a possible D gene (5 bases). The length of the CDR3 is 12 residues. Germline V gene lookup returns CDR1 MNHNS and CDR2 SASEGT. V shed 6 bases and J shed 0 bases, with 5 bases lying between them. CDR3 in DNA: TGTGCCAGCAGGACAGTGAACACTGAAGCTTTCTTT. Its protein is CASRTVNTEAFF.

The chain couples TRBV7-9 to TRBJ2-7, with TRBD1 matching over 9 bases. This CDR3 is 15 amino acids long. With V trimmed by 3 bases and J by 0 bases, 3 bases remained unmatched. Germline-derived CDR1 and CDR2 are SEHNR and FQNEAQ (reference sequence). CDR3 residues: CASSLGQGSSYEQYF. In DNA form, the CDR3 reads TGTGCCAGCAGCTTGGGACAGGGCAGCTCCTACGAGCAGTACTTC. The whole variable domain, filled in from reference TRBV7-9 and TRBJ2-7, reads DTGVSQNPRHKITKRGQNVTFRCDPISEHNRLYWYRQTLGQGPEFLTYFQNEAQLEKSRLLSDRFSAERPKGSFSTLEIQRTEQGDSAMYLCASSLGQGSSYEQYFGPGTRLTVT.

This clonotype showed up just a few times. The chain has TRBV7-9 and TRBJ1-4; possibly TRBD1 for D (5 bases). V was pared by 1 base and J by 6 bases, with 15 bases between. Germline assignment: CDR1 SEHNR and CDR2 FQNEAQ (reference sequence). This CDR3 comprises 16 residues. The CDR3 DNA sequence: TGTGCCAGCAGCTTAGTCGGGGCCCGCGGGTATGAAAAACTGTTTTTT. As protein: CASSLVGARGYEKLFF.

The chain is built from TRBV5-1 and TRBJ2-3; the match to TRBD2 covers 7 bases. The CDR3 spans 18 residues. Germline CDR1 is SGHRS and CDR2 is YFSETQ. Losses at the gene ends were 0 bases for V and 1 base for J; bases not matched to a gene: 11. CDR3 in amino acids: CASSLDGSSGKGTDTQYF. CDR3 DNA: TGCGCCAGCAGCTTGGACGGTTCGAGCGGGAAAGGCACAGATACGCAGTATTTT. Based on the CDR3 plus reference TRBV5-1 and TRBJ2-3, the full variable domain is KAGVTQTPRYLIKTRGQQVTLSCSPISGHRSVSWYQQTPGQGLQFLFEYFSETQRNKGNFPGRFSGRQFSNSRSEMNVSTLELGDSALYLCASSLDGSSGKGTDTQYFGPGTRLTVL.

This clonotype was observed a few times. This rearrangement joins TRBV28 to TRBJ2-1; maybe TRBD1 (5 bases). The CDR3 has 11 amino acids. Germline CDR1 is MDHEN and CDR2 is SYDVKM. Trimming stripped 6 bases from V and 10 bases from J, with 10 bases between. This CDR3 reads CASSSGYEQFF. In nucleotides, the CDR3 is TGTGCCAGCAGCTCAGGGTACGAGCAGTTCTTC. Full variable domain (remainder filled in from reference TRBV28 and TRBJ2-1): DVKVTQSSRYLVKRTGEKVFLECVQDMDHENMFWYRQDPGLGLRLIYFSYDVKMKEKGDIPEGYSVSREKKERFSLILESASTNQTSMYLCASSSGYEQFFGPGTRLTVL.